A selection of T cell receptor beta chains follows, all from one sample in a study of blood T cell repertoires in COVID-19. Assay: immunoSEQ multiplex PCR; the TCRdb copy retains only in-frame clones and omits some. The sample shows 200,000 to 300,000 clones, roughly 88% of them seen only once. The sample taken for sequencing was peripheral blood. These receptors were taken from a man aged 40-49 years with acute or convalescent COVID-19. CDR3s include the opening cysteine and the closing phenylalanine or tryptophan. D genes are given only for firm matches. Only some rows state a clone size, as once, few, many or a class for expanded clones.

d_call j_call clone_size v_call cdr3_nt cdr3_aa
NA TRBJ2-1 NA TRBV4-2 TGTGCCAGCAGCCAAGACATGGTTAGCGTTCTAGGGCAGTTCTTC CASSQDMVSVLGQFF
NA TRBJ2-7 NA TRBV3-1/TRBV3-2 TGTGCCAGCAGCCAAGATCGGTACGAGCAGTACTTC CASSQDRYEQYF
TRBD1 TRBJ1-3 NA TRBV6-5 TGTGCCAGCAGTAAGGGACAGGGGCCCGGAAACACCATATATTTT CASSKGQGPGNTIYF
TRBD1 TRBJ2-7 NA TRBV5-1 TGCGCCAGCAGCCCTGGACAGGTTGGCTCACGAGAGCAGTACTTC CASSPGQVGSREQYF
TRBD1 TRBJ1-6 NA TRBV14 TGTGCCAGTACAGGGGGCTATAATTCACCCCTCCACTTT CASTGGYNSPLHF
NA TRBJ1-6 NA TRBV19 TGTGCCAGTAGTATATCTGGTAGCTCCTATAATTCACCCCTCCACTTT CASSISGSSYNSPLHF
NA TRBJ1-2 NA TRBV11-1 TGTGCCAGCAGCTCGGATAGGTCAGGGGCGCGCTACACCTTC CASSSDRSGARYTF
NA TRBJ2-1 NA TRBV29-1 TGCAGCGTTCCTCGGGACACCCCCTACAATGAGCAGTTCTTC CSVPRDTPYNEQFF
NA TRBJ2-5 NA TRBV13 TGTGCCAGCAGCTTAGGATACCAGGAGGAAGAGACCCAGTACTTC CASSLGYQEEETQYF
NA TRBJ1-1 many TRBV7-2 TGTGCCAGCAGCCCCTACAGCATGAACACTGAAGCTTTCTTT CASSPYSMNTEAFF
NA TRBJ1-5 NA TRBV6-1 TGTGCCAGCAGTGAAGGACAGAGCAATCAGCCCCAGCATTTT CASSEGQSNQPQHF
NA TRBJ1-2 NA TRBV5-4 TGTGCCAGCAGCTTGGCGGGACACCAATATGGCTACACCTTC CASSLAGHQYGYTF
TRBD1 TRBJ1-2 NA TRBV5-4 TGTGCCAGCAGCTCGGGACAGAGTTTACTCTATGGCTACACCTTC CASSSGQSLLYGYTF
NA TRBJ2-2 NA TRBV29-1 TGCAGCGGTACGCAGGGAGGTGGAGGGACCGGGGAGCTGTTTTTT CSGTQGGGGTGELFF
NA TRBJ2-1 NA TRBV7-9 TGTGCCAGCAGCTTAGAGGGGCGGAACAATGAGCAGTTCTTC CASSLEGRNNEQFF
TRBD1 TRBJ1-1 few TRBV19 TGTGCCAGTAGACTTAGGACAGGGACAAACACTGAAGCTTTCTTT CASRLRTGTNTEAFF
NA TRBJ1-4 NA TRBV7-9 TGTGCCAGCAGCCACGCGGGGGGTGGTAATGAAAAACTGTTTTTT CASSHAGGGNEKLFF
TRBD1 TRBJ1-2 few TRBV30 TGTGCCTGGACCGCGGCCGGGACAGCATTCTATGGCTACACCTTC CAWTAAGTAFYGYTF
NA TRBJ1-2 NA TRBV30 TGTGCCTGGAGTGTAAGTCGGGACTATGGCTACACCTTC CAWSVSRDYGYTF
NA TRBJ2-7 once TRBV7-9 TGTGCCAGCAGCCCAGACAGCCCCTCCTACGAGCAGTACTTC CASSPDSPSYEQYF
TRBD1 TRBJ1-1 NA TRBV5-1 TGCGCCAGCAGCAACAGGGGGCTCACTGAAGCTTTCTTT CASSNRGLTEAFF
NA TRBJ2-7 few TRBV7-9 TGTGCCAGCATGGGCTTCGAGCAGTACTTC CASMGFEQYF
NA TRBJ2-7 NA TRBV5-1 TGCGCCAGCAGCTTGGACCCAGGAAGCTCCTACGAGCAGTACTTC CASSLDPGSSYEQYF
NA TRBJ2-4 once TRBV30 TGTGCCTGGAGTCCCCCCCCCGACACCAACATTCAGTACTTC CAWSPPPDTNIQYF
NA TRBJ1-3 once TRBV27 TGTGCCAGCAGTACCACAGGGTACTCTGGAAACACCATATATTTT CASSTTGYSGNTIYF
NA TRBJ1-4 NA TRBV19 TGTGCCAGTACCTCCAAGGGGAGGTCCAATGAAAAACTGTTTTTT CASTSKGRSNEKLFF
NA TRBJ1-2 few TRBV25-1 TGTGCCAGCAGTGTAGACAAATTCTATGGCTACACCTTC CASSVDKFYGYTF
TRBD1 TRBJ1-2 once TRBV19 TGTGCCAGTACCAAAGGACAGGGGGCAGGCTATGGCTACACCTTC CASTKGQGAGYGYTF
TRBD2 TRBJ2-1 NA TRBV7-9 TGTGCCAGCAGCCACCTGACTAGCGGTCTGAATGAGCAGTTCTTC CASSHLTSGLNEQFF
NA TRBJ2-5 NA TRBV4-1 TGCGCCAGCAGCCAAGAAGTTGGCAGGGGCGGAGAGACCCAGTACTTC CASSQEVGRGGETQYF
NA TRBJ2-1 NA TRBV5-4 TGTGCCAGCAGCTTGGGGTCGCGGCCTAGCTCCTACAATGAGCAGTTCTTC CASSLGSRPSSYNEQFF
TRBD1 TRBJ2-3 NA TRBV5-1 TGCGCCAGCAGCTTGAGCAGGACAGGGTTTGGTGTCTCAGATACGCAGTATTTT CASSLSRTGFGVSDTQYF
NA TRBJ1-5 NA TRBV29-1 TGCAGCGTTGTAGGGAGCAGCAATCAGCCCCAGCATTTT CSVVGSSNQPQHF
NA TRBJ1-1 NA TRBV5-1 TGCGCCAGCAGCTTGGAGGGGATCATGAACACTGAAGCTTTCTTT CASSLEGIMNTEAFF
TRBD1 TRBJ1-2 few TRBV29-1 TGCAGCGGTAAAGGACAGGGAAGTGGCTATGGCTACACCTTC CSGKGQGSGYGYTF
NA TRBJ2-5 NA TRBV5-4 TGTGCCAGCAGCTTGTATTCAGGGCCAGAGACCCAGTACTTC CASSLYSGPETQYF
NA TRBJ2-1 NA TRBV5-1 TGCGCCAGCAGCTTTGCAGCCTACAATGAGCAGTTCTTC CASSFAAYNEQFF
NA TRBJ2-5 NA TRBV5-1 TGCGCCAGCAGCTTGTTGGGACGAAGCGGGCGAATCCAAGAGACCCAGTACTTC CASSLLGRSGRIQETQYF
NA TRBJ1-2 NA TRBV7-9 TGTGCCACCGGGGAGGTAGTCTTC CATGEVVF
NA TRBJ2-1 NA TRBV7-8 TGTGCCAGCAGCGAACTCGCGCTCCAAATCTCCTACAATGAGCAGTTCTTC CASSELALQISYNEQFF
NA TRBJ1-6 few TRBV7-2 TGTGCCAGCAGCTTAGTTCGTGTCCGCCGGAATTCACCCCTCCACTTT CASSLVRVRRNSPLHF
TRBD1 TRBJ1-1 NA TRBV2 TGTGCCAGCCTAACCAGGGGGTACACTGAAGCTTTCTTT CASLTRGYTEAFF
NA TRBJ1-4 NA TRBV6-1 TGTGCCAGCAGTGAAGCACCAGCAACTAATGAAAAACTGTTTTTT CASSEAPATNEKLFF
TRBD1 TRBJ1-3 NA TRBV4-2 TGTGCCAGCAGCAAAGGCATATCGACAGGGGGCGACGTATATTTT CASSKGISTGGDVYF
TRBD1 TRBJ2-7 NA TRBV7-2 TGTGCCAGCAGCCCCTGGACAGGGGGGAACTCCGAGCAGTACTTC CASSPWTGGNSEQYF
NA TRBJ2-5 NA TRBV5-1 TGCGCCAGCAGCTTGGGAACTAGGGAGACCCAGTACTTC CASSLGTRETQYF
NA TRBJ1-1 NA TRBV18 TGTGCCAGCTCACGAGAGGGTGGGAACACTGAAGCTTTCTTT CASSREGGNTEAFF
NA TRBJ2-5 NA TRBV11-1 TGTGCCAGCAGCTTCAGGGCCCAAGAGACCCAGTACTTC CASSFRAQETQYF
TRBD1 TRBJ1-1 NA TRBV3-1/TRBV3-2 TGTGCCAGCAGCCACTTAGACAGGGAGAACACTGAAGCTTTCTTT CASSHLDRENTEAFF
TRBD1 TRBJ2-5 NA TRBV19 TGTGCCAGTAGTACCCCGGGACAGGCCCAAGAGACCCAGTACTTC CASSTPGQAQETQYF
NA TRBJ2-7 NA TRBV15 TGTGCCACCAGCAGGGCGTACAGGGCCGGGCAGTACTTC CATSRAYRAGQYF
TRBD2 TRBJ2-7 NA TRBV7-9 TGTGCCAGCAGCTTAAGAAGAAGCGGGGCAGCCTACGAGCAGTACTTC CASSLRRSGAAYEQYF